This TCR beta chain is drawn from a study of T cell changes during pregnancy in multiple sclerosis. Assay: immunoSEQ multiplex PCR; the TCRdb copy retains only in-frame clones and omits some. The sample has some 64,000 clones, 80% to 95% seen once. The clonotype was recovered from a female donor in good health, enrolled as a control in a pregnancy study. Sequences were derived from peripheral blood, sampled in the second trimester of pregnancy.

CDR3 in amino acids: CASSLGQFNQPQHF. CDR3 nucleotides: TGTGCCAGCAGCCTTGGACAGTTCAATCAGCCCCAGCATTTT. The V and J genes are TRBV11-2 and TRBJ1-5; a weak D match, TRBD1 (6 bases). Germline V gene sequence: CDR1 SGHAT, CDR2 FQNNGV. This CDR3 spans 14 amino acids. V was trimmed by 5 bases and J by 3 bases, leaving 11 bases between them. Filled out from reference TRBV11-2 and TRBJ1-5, the complete variable domain reads EAGVAQSPRYKIIEKRQSVAFWCNPISGHATLYWYQQILGQGPKLLIQFQNNGVVDDSQLPKDRFSAERLKGVDSTLKIQPAKLEDSAVYLCASSLGQFNQPQHFGDGTRLSIL.